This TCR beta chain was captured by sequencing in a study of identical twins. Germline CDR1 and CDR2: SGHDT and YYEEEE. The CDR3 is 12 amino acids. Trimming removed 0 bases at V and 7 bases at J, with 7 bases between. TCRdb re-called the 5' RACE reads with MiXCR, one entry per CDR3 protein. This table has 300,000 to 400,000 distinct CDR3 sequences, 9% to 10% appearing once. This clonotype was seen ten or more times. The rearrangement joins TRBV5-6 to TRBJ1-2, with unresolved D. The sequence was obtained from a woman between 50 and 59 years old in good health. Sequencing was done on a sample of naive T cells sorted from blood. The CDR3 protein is CASSLVEGGYTF. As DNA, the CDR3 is TGTGCCAGCAGCTTGGTGGAGGGTGGCTACACCTTC.